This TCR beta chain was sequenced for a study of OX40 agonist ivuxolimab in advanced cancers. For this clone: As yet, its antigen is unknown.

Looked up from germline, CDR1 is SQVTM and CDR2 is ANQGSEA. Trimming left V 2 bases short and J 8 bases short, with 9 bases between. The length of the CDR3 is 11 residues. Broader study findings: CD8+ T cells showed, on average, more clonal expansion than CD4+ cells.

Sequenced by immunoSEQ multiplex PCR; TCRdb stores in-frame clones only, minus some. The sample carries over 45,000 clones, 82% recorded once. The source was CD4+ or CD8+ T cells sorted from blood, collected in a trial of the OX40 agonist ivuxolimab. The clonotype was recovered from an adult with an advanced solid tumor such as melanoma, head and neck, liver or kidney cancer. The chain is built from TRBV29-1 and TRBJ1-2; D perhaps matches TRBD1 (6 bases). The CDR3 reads CSVEWGAGYTF. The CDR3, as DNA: TGCAGCGTTGAATGGGGGGCGGGCTACACCTTC.